This passage covers 5 T cell receptor beta chains from one sample sequenced in a study of blood T cell repertoires in COVID-19. The assay was immunoSEQ multiplex PCR, and TCRdb's table has in-frame clones only and misses some. The sample carries some 130,000 clones, 80% recorded once. The sequenced sample consisted of peripheral blood. These receptors all come from a man between 70 and 80 years old with acute or convalescent COVID-19.

This clone has a handful of counts. The chain links TRBV18 to TRBJ2-1, with 10 bases that match TRBD1. The junction had 12 bases not matched to a gene; V was cut back by 3 bases and J by 7 bases. The CDR3 spans 17 residues. The V gene's germline CDR1 is KGHSH and CDR2 LQKENI. The CDR3 protein is CASSPKSGTGVINEQFF. In nucleotides, the CDR3 is TGTGCCAGCTCACCGAAGTCCGGGACAGGGGTGATTAATGAGCAGTTCTTC.

The CDR3 loop is CASSLGTGGAVYGYTF. In DNA, the CDR3 is TGTGCCAGCAGTCTGGGGACAGGGGGCGCCGTCTATGGCTACACCTTC. The V and J genes are TRBV28 and TRBJ1-2, with 12 nucleotides matching TRBD1. This CDR3 is built from 16 residues. The germline gives CDR1 MDHEN, CDR2 SYDVKM. The V gene end was trimmed by 5 bases and the J gene end by 4 bases; junction bases not matched to a gene: 8.

The V call is TRBV19, the J call TRBJ1-6; TRBD1 agrees at 9 bases. Germline V lookup: CDR1 LNHDA, CDR2 SQIVND (reference sequence). The CDR3 consists of 15 residues. V lost 8 bases and J lost 8; bases outside the gene matches: 10. Here the CDR3 DNA reads TGTGCCAGTTCCCTCGGGACAGGGCTCGATTCACCCCTCCACTTT. Translation: CASSLGTGLDSPLHF.

The chain links TRBV3-1 (or the pseudogene TRBV3-2) to TRBJ2-1; 8 bases agree with TRBD2. Trimming cost V 0 bases and J 2 bases; bases outside gene matches: 3. CDR3 length: 16 residues. CDR1 LGHDT and CDR2 YNNKEL come from the germline V gene (reference sequence). Here the CDR3 reads CASSQDRRGAYNEQFF. DNA of the CDR3: TGTGCCAGCAGCCAAGATAGGCGGGGGGCCTACAATGAGCAGTTCTTC.

The chain has TRBV4-1 and TRBJ1-1; TRBD1 agrees at 7 bases. CDR1 is MGHRA, CDR2 YSYEKL, per germline. This CDR3 spans 16 amino acids. The V and J ends lost 1 base and 2 bases, in that order; junction bases with no gene match: 7. CDR3 nucleotide sequence: TGCGCCAGCAGCCAAGGTCTAAACAGGGGAAACACTGAAGCTTTCTTT. It translates to CASSQGLNRGNTEAFF.